This T cell receptor beta chain emerged from a study of shared clonotypes between healthy human individuals. On the study more broadly: Aged 18 to 49, the donors were two women and a few men. CD4 naive and CD4 memory each took three plates per donor, while CD8 naive took two and CD8 memory one.

At the deep level, the assay was run. Every subset had its genomic DNA shared out evenly among several immunoSEQ plates. Using immunoSEQ multiplex PCR, the repertoire was profiled, and TCRdb retains in-frame clones only, with some absent. Counted here are 850,000 to 1,200,000 clones, around 75% occurring once; the ten biggest clones make up about 1.5%. The CDR3 is 13 residues long. V gave up 2 bases and J gave up 2 bases, with 7 bases separating them. CDR1 is SGHTA, CDR2 FQGNSA, per germline. The specimen was memory CD4+ T cells sorted from blood. Described subset: CD45RA-negative fraction. The rearrangement uses TRBV7-2 and TRBJ2-7; unclear D gene. The receptor's source is a man younger than 30 in good health. The CDR3 region is CASSLSEAYEQYF. CDR3 coding DNA: TGTGCCAGCAGCTTATCCGAGGCCTACGAGCAGTACTTC.